This TCR beta chain was identified in a study of radiotherapy plus CTLA-4 blockade in lung cancer. Overall study context: Patients showed objective responses in 15% to 20% of cases, and disease control was achieved by 31%. Overall study results and limits: In blood, early T cell clone dynamics reportedly predicted response best, together with interferon-beta. An expansion of tumor-derived TCR clones occurred in blood after radiotherapy plus ipilimumab.

This clone was seen only once. Its antigen is unknown. With ipilimumab providing CTLA-4 blockade, focal radiation was administered to patients who had chemo-refractory metastatic non-small-cell lung cancer. Here immunoSEQ multiplex PCR was the method, and the copy in TCRdb shows in-frame clones only, minus some. This table holds 75,000 to 95,000 clones, roughly 78% found once. This clonotype was sampled from a human donor with non-small cell lung cancer that progressed on radiotherapy plus ipilimumab. Sequences were derived from peripheral blood, sampled from a patient treated with radiotherapy plus ipilimumab.

CDR3 bases: TGTGCCAGCAGCGACGGACAGGCCAGTGAAGCTTTCTTT. Translated, it gives CASSDGQASEAFF. The genes are TRBV5-4 and TRBJ1-1; 7 bases are shared with TRBD1. V lost 4 bases, J lost 7 bases, and 7 bases stayed unmatched. The CDR3 sequence is 13 residues long. CDR1 SGHNT and CDR2 YYREEE come from the germline V gene (reference sequence).